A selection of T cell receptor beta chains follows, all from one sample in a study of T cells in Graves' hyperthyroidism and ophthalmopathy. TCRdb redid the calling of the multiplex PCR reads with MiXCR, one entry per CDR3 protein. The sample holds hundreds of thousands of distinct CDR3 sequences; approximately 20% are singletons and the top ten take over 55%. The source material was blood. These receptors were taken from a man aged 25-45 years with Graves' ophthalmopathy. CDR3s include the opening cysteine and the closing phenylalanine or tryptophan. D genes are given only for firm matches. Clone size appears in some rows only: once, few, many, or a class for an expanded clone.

CDR3: CAWADRGLGQPQHF; DNA: TGTGCCTGGGCGGACAGGGGGCTCGGTCAGCCCCAGCATTTT; J: TRBJ1-5; size: -; D: TRBD1; V: TRBV30
CDR3: CSVDLGHYGYTF; DNA: TGCAGCGTTGACCTAGGGCACTATGGCTACACCTTC; J: TRBJ1-2; size: few; D: -; V: TRBV29-1
CDR3: CASTWASGRGGNEQFF; DNA: TGCGCCAGCACTTGGGCTAGCGGGAGGGGGGGCAATGAGCAGTTCTTC; J: TRBJ2-1; size: -; D: TRBD2; V: TRBV10-2
CDR3: CASSFGLATGELFF; DNA: TGTGCCAGCAGCTTCGGACTAGCCACCGGGGAGCTGTTTTTT; J: TRBJ2-2; size: many; D: TRBD2; V: TRBV11-2
CDR3: CVTSRGGKSYGYTF; DNA: TGTGTCACCAGCAGAGGTGGGAAGAGCTATGGCTACACCTTC; J: TRBJ1-2; size: -; D: -; V: TRBV15
CDR3: CASSLYTGATYGYTF; DNA: TGCGCCAGCAGCTTGTACACAGGAGCAACATATGGCTACACCTTC; J: TRBJ1-2; size: many; D: -; V: TRBV5-1
CDR3: CASRGQPETTTGELFF; DNA: TGCGCCAGCAGGGGACAGCCAGAAACCACCACCGGGGAGCTGTTTTTT; J: TRBJ2-2; size: -; D: TRBD1; V: TRBV5-1
CDR3: CASSVGKFYGYTF; DNA: TGTGCCAGCAGTGTTGGGAAATTTTATGGCTACACCTTC; J: TRBJ1-2; size: -; D: -; V: TRBV6-1
CDR3: CASSLRGGAGEKLFF; DNA: TGTGCCAGCAGCCTCCGTGGGGGGGCCGGTGAAAAACTGTTTTTT; J: TRBJ1-4; size: many; D: -; V: TRBV28
CDR3: CATSAPARGTGELFF; DNA: TGTGCCACCAGTGCCCCCGCCCGGGGCACCGGGGAGCTGTTTTTT; J: TRBJ2-2; size: many; D: -; V: TRBV24-1
CDR3: CASSLVGGTGANVLTF; DNA: TGTGCCAGCAGTTTGGTCGGGGGTACGGGGGCCAACGTCCTGACTTTC; J: TRBJ2-6; size: -; D: -; V: TRBV28
CDR3: CASSPVWGDTDTQYF; DNA: TGTGCCAGCAGTCCCGTGTGGGGAGACACAGATACGCAGTATTTT; J: TRBJ2-3; size: few; D: -; V: TRBV6-1
CDR3: CASSRDRGYSGANVLTF; DNA: TGTGCCAGCAGCCGGGACAGGGGTTACTCTGGGGCCAACGTCCTGACTTTC; J: TRBJ2-6; size: -; D: TRBD1; V: TRBV3-1
CDR3: CASGLDPGTEAFF; DNA: TGTGCTAGTGGTTTGGACCCGGGCACTGAAGCCTTCTTT; J: TRBJ1-1; size: -; D: -; V: TRBV12-5
CDR3: CASSFIGVQETQYF; DNA: TGTGCCAGCAGTTTTATAGGAGTGCAAGAGACCCAGTACTTC; J: TRBJ2-5; size: few; D: -; V: TRBV12-3/TRBV12-4
CDR3: CASSPGLAAYQETQYF; DNA: TGTGCCAGCAGTCCAGGACTAGCGGCATACCAAGAGACCCAGTACTTC; J: TRBJ2-5; size: many; D: TRBD2; V: TRBV27
CDR3: CSAYGQRGTDTQYF; DNA: TGCAGTGCCTACGGGCAGAGGGGGACAGATACGCAGTATTTT; J: TRBJ2-3; size: many; D: -; V: TRBV20-1
CDR3: CAWSARGSTDTQYF; DNA: TGTGCCTGGAGTGCCCGCGGGAGCACAGATACGCAGTATTTT; J: TRBJ2-3; size: -; D: -; V: TRBV30
CDR3: CASSLLAGASNEQFF; DNA: TGTGCCAGCAGCTTACTAGCGGGAGCATCCAATGAGCAGTTCTTC; J: TRBJ2-1; size: -; D: TRBD2; V: TRBV7-8
CDR3: CASSDDRINTGELFF; DNA: TGTGCCAGCAGCGATGACAGGATAAACACCGGGGAGCTGTTTTTT; J: TRBJ2-2; size: many; D: -; V: TRBV11-2
CDR3: CASRLDSLYEQYF; DNA: TGCGCCAGCAGATTAGACAGTCTCTACGAGCAGTACTTC; J: TRBJ2-7; size: many; D: -; V: TRBV5-1
CDR3: CASSLGPAGSTDTQYF; DNA: TGTGCCAGCAGCTTAGGGCCGGCGGGCAGCACAGATACGCAGTATTTT; J: TRBJ2-3; size: -; D: -; V: TRBV7-6
CDR3: CASRHPIPGQGVIEQYF; DNA: TGTGCCAGCAGGCACCCAATCCCGGGACAGGGGGTAATCGAGCAGTACTTC; J: TRBJ2-7; size: -; D: TRBD1; V: TRBV6-1
CDR3: CASSLQGGNTEASF; DNA: TGTGCCAGTAGTCTACAGGGTGGGAACACTGAAGCTTCCTTT; J: TRBJ1-1; size: -; D: -; V: TRBV19
CDR3: CASTPGLNTEAFF; DNA: TGTGCCAGCACCCCTGGCCTGAACACTGAAGCTTTCTTT; J: TRBJ1-1; size: many; D: -; V: TRBV3-1
CDR3: CASSLAGMRNTEAFF; DNA: TGTGCCAGCAGCTTAGCAGGGATGAGGAACACTGAAGCTTTCTTT; J: TRBJ1-1; size: -; D: -; V: TRBV11-1
CDR3: CASSIASGSDTQYF; DNA: TGTGCCAGTAGTATAGCCAGCGGGAGTGATACGCAGTATTTT; J: TRBJ2-3; size: -; D: TRBD2; V: TRBV19
CDR3: CSVIPRRGEAFF; DNA: TGCAGCGTCATTCCGCGACGGGGTGAAGCTTTCTTT; J: TRBJ1-1; size: -; D: -; V: TRBV29-1
CDR3: CATAAPSTGELFF; DNA: TGTGCCACCGCCGCTCCCAGCACCGGGGAGCTGTTTTTT; J: TRBJ2-2; size: few; D: -; V: TRBV24-1
CDR3: CASSRGGAMNTEAFF; DNA: TGTGCCAGCAGCCGGGGGGGAGCAATGAACACTGAAGCTTTCTTT; J: TRBJ1-1; size: few; D: -; V: TRBV16
CDR3: CSAAELAGSYEQYF; DNA: TGCAGCGCCGCAGAATTAGCTGGTTCCTACGAGCAGTACTTC; J: TRBJ2-7; size: few; D: -; V: TRBV29-1
CDR3: CATSDTPKGIGNQPQHF; DNA: TGTGCCACCAGTGATACCCCGAAGGGGATAGGCAATCAGCCCCAGCATTTT; J: TRBJ1-5; size: -; D: -; V: TRBV24-1
CDR3: CAWSPWDNNYEQYF; DNA: TGTGCCTGGAGTCCCTGGGACAACAACTACGAGCAGTACTTC; J: TRBJ2-7; size: many; D: -; V: TRBV30
CDR3: CASSVTTSEETQYF; DNA: TGTGCCAGCAGCGTAACGACTAGTGAAGAGACCCAGTACTTC; J: TRBJ2-5; size: few; D: -; V: TRBV9
CDR3: CASSFRGGADTF; DNA: TGCGCCAGCAGCTTTCGGGGAGGGGCCGACACCTTC; J: TRBJ1-2; size: few; D: -; V: TRBV5-1
CDR3: CASRLRVAEAFF; DNA: TGTGCCAGCAGACTCAGGGTCGCTGAAGCTTTCTTT; J: TRBJ1-1; size: many; D: -; V: TRBV28
CDR3: CASKVESNTGELFF; DNA: TGTGCCAGCAAAGTGGAATCCAACACCGGGGAGCTGTTTTTT; J: TRBJ2-2; size: few; D: -; V: TRBV12-3/TRBV12-4
CDR3: CASSAGLYYNEQFF; DNA: TGTGCCAGCAGTGCGGGGTTGTACTACAATGAGCAGTTCTTC; J: TRBJ2-1; size: many; D: -; V: TRBV2